These T cell receptor beta chains were read from a single sample in a study of blood T cell repertoires in COVID-19. Clones were sequenced by immunoSEQ multiplex PCR, and TCRdb holds only the in-frame ones, with some missing. The profile shows 100,000 to 120,000 clones, 70% to 90% of them singletons. Sequencing was performed on peripheral blood. The receptor set was obtained from a woman in her 70s who had recovered from COVID-19. Each CDR3 is given with its conserved first and last residue. Fields, in order: clone size, D gene, V gene, J gene, CDR3 protein, CDR3 DNA. The D gene is left open where the match is weak. Only part of the rows carry a size: once, few, many, or a class if the clone is expanded.

>-|TRBD2|TRBV6-5|TRBJ2-3
CASRSGGRNTQYF
TGTGCCAGCCGGTCGGGGGGGCGGAATACGCAGTATTTT
>once|-|TRBV6-5|TRBJ1-1
CATKKDRGGTEAFF
TGTGCCACGAAAAAGGACCGGGGGGGGACTGAAGCTTTCTTT
>-|-|TRBV1|TRBJ2-7
CTSSQDTPASWQSSSF
TGCACCAGCAGCCAAGATACGCCGGCTAGCTGGCAGAGTTCTTCATTC
>once|TRBD1|TRBV29-1|TRBJ2-2
CSVDLDRGTQFF
TGCAGCGTTGACCTGGACAGGGGGACCCAGTTTTTT
>-|-|TRBV7-9|TRBJ2-5
CASSASGAETQYF
TGTGCCAGCAGCGCATCAGGGGCCGAGACCCAGTACTTC
>-|TRBD2|TRBV11-2|TRBJ2-3
CASSPRTSGSTDTQYF
TGTGCCAGCAGCCCACGGACTAGCGGGAGTACAGATACGCAGTATTTT
>-|-|TRBV5-1|TRBJ2-2
CASSLVGVGRTAPGELFF
TGCGCCAGCAGCTTGGTGGGAGTAGGACGCACCGCCCCCGGGGAGCTGTTTTTT
>once|TRBD1|TRBV24-1|TRBJ2-2
CATSAPRQGRTGELFF
TGTGCCACCAGTGCCCCACGACAGGGACGGACCGGGGAGCTGTTTTTT
>-|TRBD1|TRBV29-1|TRBJ1-2
CSVGQGLLGGYTF
TGCAGCGTTGGACAGGGGCTTCTAGGAGGCTACACCTTC
>-|-|TRBV28|TRBJ2-2
CASSLVYGGNTGELFF
TGTGCCAGCAGTTTGGTCTACGGGGGAAACACCGGGGAGCTGTTTTTT
>-|-|TRBV24-1|TRBJ1-6
CATSDGNSPLHF
TGTGCCACCAGTGACGGGAATTCACCCCTCCACTTT
>-|-|TRBV3-1/TRBV3-2|TRBJ2-2
CASSDRTPLNTGELFF
TGTGCCAGCAGCGACAGGACCCCTCTGAACACCGGGGAGCTGTTTTTT
>-|TRBD1|TRBV7-9|TRBJ2-1
CASSPLGQPYNEQFF
TGTGCCAGCAGCCCGTTGGGACAGCCCTACAATGAGCAGTTCTTC
>-|TRBD2|TRBV6-2/TRBV6-3|TRBJ2-7
CASSYGTRRYEQYF
TGTGCCAGCAGTTACGGGACTAGACGTTACGAGCAGTACTTC
>-|TRBD1|TRBV19|TRBJ1-1
CASKAIDREKDEAFF
TGTGCCAGTAAGGCCATCGACAGGGAGAAGGATGAAGCTTTCTTT
>-|-|TRBV5-1|TRBJ1-5
CASSLGEGGNQPQHF
TGCGCCAGCAGCTTAGGAGAGGGCGGCAATCAGCCCCAGCATTTT
>-|-|TRBV28|TRBJ1-1
CASIRGLGGTEAFF
TGTGCCAGCATCCGTGGTCTGGGGGGGACTGAAGCTTTCTTT
>-|TRBD1|TRBV7-9|TRBJ1-1
CASSYYTGGTEAFF
TGTGCCAGCAGCTATTATACAGGGGGCACTGAAGCTTTCTTT
>-|TRBD2|TRBV7-3|TRBJ2-7
CASSLRSGGAYEQYF
TGTGCCAGCAGCCTAAGGAGCGGGGGGGCCTACGAGCAGTACTTC
>-|TRBD2|TRBV9|TRBJ2-7
CASSEGLAGEYEQYF
TGTGCCAGCAGCGAGGGACTAGCGGGAGAATACGAGCAGTACTTC
>-|TRBD2|TRBV5-4|TRBJ2-1
CASSLRLAGVLYNEQFF
TGTGCCAGCAGCCTCCGACTAGCGGGAGTGCTCTACAATGAGCAGTTCTTC
>-|-|TRBV11-2|TRBJ1-2
CASSSRGGEGYTF
TGTGCCAGCAGCTCCAGGGGTGGCGAGGGCTACACCTTC
>-|-|TRBV30|TRBJ2-7
CAWSSSTVHEQYF
TGTGCCTGGAGTTCCTCGACAGTCCACGAGCAGTACTTC
>-|TRBD2|TRBV9|TRBJ2-5
CASSVGLAGGETQYF
TGTGCCAGCAGCGTAGGACTAGCGGGGGGGGAGACCCAGTACTTC